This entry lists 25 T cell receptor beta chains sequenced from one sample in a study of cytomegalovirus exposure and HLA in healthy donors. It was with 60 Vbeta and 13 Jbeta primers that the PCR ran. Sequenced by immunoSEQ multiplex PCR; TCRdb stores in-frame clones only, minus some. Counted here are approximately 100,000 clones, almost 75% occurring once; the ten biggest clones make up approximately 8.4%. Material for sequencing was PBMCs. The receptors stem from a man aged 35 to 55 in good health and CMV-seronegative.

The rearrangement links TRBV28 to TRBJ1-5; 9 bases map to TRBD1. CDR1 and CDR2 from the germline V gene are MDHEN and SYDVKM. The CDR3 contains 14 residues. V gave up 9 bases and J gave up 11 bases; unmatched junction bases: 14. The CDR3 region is CASWAGTGHRSQHF. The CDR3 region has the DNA TGTGCCAGTTGGGCCGGGACAGGGCATCGCTCCCAGCATTTT.

The CDR3 is CASSARQGGNSPLHF. DNA for the CDR3: TGTGCCAGTAGTGCTCGACAGGGTGGGAATTCACCCCTCCACTTT. The chain is built from TRBV19 and TRBJ1-6, with 7 nucleotides matching TRBD1. The CDR3 runs to 15 residues. Germline values: CDR1 LNHDA, CDR2 SQIVND (reference sequence). Losses at the gene ends were 5 bases for V and 7 bases for J; bases not matched to a gene: 8.

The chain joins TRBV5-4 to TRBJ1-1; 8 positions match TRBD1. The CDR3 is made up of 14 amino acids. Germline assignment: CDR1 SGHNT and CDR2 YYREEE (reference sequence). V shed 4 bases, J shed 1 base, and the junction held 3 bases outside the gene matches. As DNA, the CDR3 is TGTGCCAGCAGCCCGGGGACAGGGAACACTGAAGCTTTCTTT. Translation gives CASSPGTGNTEAFF. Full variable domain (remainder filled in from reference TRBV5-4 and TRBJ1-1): ETGVTQSPTHLIKTRGQQVTLRCSSQSGHNTVSWYQQALGQGPQFIFQYYREEENGRGNFPPRFSGLQFPNYSSELNVNALELDDSALYLCASSPGTGNTEAFFGQGTRLTVV.

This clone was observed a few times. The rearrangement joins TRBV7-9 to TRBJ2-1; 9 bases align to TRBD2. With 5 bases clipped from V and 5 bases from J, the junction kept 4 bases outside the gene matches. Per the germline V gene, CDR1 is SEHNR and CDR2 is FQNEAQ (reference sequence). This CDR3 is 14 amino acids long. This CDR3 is CASSAGLADNEQFF. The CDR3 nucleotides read TGTGCCAGCAGCGCGGGACTAGCCGACAATGAGCAGTTCTTC. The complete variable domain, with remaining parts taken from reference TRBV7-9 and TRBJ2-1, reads DTGVSQNPRHKITKRGQNVTFRCDPISEHNRLYWYRQTLGQGPEFLTYFQNEAQLEKSRLLSDRFSAERPKGSFSTLEIQRTEQGDSAMYLCASSAGLADNEQFFGPGTRLTVL.

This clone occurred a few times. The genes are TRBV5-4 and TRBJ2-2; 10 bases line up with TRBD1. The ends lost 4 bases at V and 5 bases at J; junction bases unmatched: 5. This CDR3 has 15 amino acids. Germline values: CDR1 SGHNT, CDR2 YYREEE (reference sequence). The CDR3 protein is CASSRGGQGTGELFF. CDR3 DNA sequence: TGTGCCAGCAGCCGGGGGGGACAGGGGACCGGGGAGCTGTTTTTT.

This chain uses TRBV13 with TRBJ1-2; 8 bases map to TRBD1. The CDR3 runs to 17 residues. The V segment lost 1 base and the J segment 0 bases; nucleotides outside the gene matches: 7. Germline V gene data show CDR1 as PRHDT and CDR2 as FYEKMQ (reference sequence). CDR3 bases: TGTGCCAGCAGCTTAGTTGCAGGGGGCGATTCTAACTATGGCTACACCTTC. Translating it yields CASSLVAGGDSNYGYTF.

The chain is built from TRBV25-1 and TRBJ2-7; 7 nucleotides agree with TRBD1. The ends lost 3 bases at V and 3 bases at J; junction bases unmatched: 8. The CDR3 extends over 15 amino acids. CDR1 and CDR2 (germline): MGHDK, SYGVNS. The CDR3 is CASSEQTGVYYEQYF. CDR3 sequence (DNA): TGTGCCAGCAGTGAGCAAACAGGGGTATACTACGAGCAGTACTTC.

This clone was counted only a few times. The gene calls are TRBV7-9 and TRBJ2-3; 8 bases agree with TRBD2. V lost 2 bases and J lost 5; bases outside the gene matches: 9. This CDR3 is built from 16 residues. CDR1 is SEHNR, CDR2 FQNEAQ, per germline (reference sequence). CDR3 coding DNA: TGTGCCAGCAGCTTAACTAGCGGTGTGAACAGAGATACGCAGTATTTT. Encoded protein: CASSLTSGVNRDTQYF.

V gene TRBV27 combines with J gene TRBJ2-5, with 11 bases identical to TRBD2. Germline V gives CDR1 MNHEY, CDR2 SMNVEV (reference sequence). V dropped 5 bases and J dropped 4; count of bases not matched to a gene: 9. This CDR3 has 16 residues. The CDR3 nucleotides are TGTGCCAGCAGTCTCCGACTAGCGGGGCCAGTAGAGACCCAGTACTTC. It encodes CASSLRLAGPVETQYF.

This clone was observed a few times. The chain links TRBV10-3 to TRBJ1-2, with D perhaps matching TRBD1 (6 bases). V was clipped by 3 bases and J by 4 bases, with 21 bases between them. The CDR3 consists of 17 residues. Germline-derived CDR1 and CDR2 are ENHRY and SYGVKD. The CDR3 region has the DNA TGTGCCATCAGTGATGCCCAGTTAGGAGGACAGCTCTATGGCTACACCTTC. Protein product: CAISDAQLGGQLYGYTF.

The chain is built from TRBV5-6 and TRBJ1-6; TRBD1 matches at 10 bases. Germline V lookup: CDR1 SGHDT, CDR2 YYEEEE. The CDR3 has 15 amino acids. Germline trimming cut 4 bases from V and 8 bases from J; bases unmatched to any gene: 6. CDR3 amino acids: CASSQRTGGYSPLHF. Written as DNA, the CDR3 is TGTGCCAGCAGCCAACGGACAGGGGGGTATTCACCCCTCCACTTT.

CDR3: CASSVDTGRTYEQYF. DNA of the CDR3: TGTGCCAGCAGCGTAGACACAGGGCGAACCTACGAGCAGTACTTC. The J gene is TRBJ2-7, the V gene TRBV9, with D tentatively TRBD1 (6 bases). V shed 0 bases and J shed 2 bases, with 12 bases lying between them. The CDR3 covers 15 residues. CDR1 is SGDLS, CDR2 YYNGEE, per germline.

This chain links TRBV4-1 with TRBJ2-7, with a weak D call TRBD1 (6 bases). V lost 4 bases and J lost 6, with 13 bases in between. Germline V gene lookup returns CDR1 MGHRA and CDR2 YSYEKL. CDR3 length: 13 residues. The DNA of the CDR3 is TGCGCCAGCAGCCCTGCTGGACAGCGCGAGCAGTACTTC. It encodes CASSPAGQREQYF.

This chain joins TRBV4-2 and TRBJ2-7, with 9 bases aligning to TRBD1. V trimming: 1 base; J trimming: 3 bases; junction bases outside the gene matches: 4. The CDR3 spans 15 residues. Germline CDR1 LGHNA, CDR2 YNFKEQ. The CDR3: CASSQAGTGNYEQYF. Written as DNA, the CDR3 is TGTGCCAGCAGCCAAGCAGGGACAGGGAACTACGAGCAGTACTTC.

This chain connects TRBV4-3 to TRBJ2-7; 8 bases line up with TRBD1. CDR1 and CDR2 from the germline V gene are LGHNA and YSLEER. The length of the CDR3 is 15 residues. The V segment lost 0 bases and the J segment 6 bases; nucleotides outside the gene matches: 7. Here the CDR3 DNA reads TGCGCCAGCAGCCAAGATGGCGACAGGGGTCTCGAGCAGTACTTC. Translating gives CASSQDGDRGLEQYF.

The CDR3 loop reads CASSQLAGESTDTQYF. The DNA for the CDR3 is TGTGCCAGCAGTCAACTTGCGGGGGAAAGTACAGATACGCAGTATTTT. This chain links TRBV27 with TRBJ2-3; 7 nucleotides line up with TRBD2. CDR1 and CDR2 (germline): MNHEY, SMNVEV (reference sequence). V was pared by 5 bases and J by 3 bases, with 11 bases of the junction left unmatched. There are 16 residues in the CDR3.

CDR3 sequence: CASSPGQGWDTGELFF. Here the CDR3 DNA reads TGTGCCAGCAGCCCTGGACAGGGGTGGGACACCGGGGAGCTGTTTTTT. The rearrangement links TRBV9 to TRBJ2-2, with TRBD1 matching 9 bases. V trimming: 4 bases; J trimming: 3 bases; junction bases outside the gene matches: 7. The length of the CDR3 is 16 residues. CDR1 is SGDLS, CDR2 YYNGEE, per germline.

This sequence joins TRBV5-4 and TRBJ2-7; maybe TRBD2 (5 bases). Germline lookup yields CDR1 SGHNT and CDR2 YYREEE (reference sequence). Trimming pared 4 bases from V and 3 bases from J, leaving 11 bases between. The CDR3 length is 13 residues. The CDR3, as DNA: TGTGCCAGCAGCCCCGGACTCGACTACGAGCAGTACTTC. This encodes CASSPGLDYEQYF. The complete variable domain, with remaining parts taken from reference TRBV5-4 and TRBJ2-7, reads ETGVTQSPTHLIKTRGQQVTLRCSSQSGHNTVSWYQQALGQGPQFIFQYYREEENGRGNFPPRFSGLQFPNYSSELNVNALELDDSALYLCASSPGLDYEQYFGPGTRLTVT.

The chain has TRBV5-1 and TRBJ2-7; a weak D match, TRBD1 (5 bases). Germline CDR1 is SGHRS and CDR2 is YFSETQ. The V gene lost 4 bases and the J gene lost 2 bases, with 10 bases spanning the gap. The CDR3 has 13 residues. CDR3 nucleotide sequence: TGCGCCAGCAGCCCCAGGGCCCCCTACGAGCAGTACTTC. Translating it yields CASSPRAPYEQYF.

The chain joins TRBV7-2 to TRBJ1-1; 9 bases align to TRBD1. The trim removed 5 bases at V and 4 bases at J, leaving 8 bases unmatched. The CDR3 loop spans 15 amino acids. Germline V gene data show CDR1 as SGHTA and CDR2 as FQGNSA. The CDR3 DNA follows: TGTGCCAGCAGCAGAATACAGGGGGCTGCCACTGAAGCTTTCTTT. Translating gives CASSRIQGAATEAFF.

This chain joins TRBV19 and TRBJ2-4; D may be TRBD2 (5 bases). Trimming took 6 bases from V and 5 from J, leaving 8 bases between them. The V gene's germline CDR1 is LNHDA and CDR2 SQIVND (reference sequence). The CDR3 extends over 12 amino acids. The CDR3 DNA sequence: TGTGCCAGTAGCGGGGTAGAAAACATTCAGTACTTC. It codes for CASSGVENIQYF.

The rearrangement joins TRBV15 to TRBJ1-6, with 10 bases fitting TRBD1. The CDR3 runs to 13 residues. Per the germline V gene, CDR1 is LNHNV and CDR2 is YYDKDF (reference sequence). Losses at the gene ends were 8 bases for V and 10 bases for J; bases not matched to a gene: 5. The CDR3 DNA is TGTGCCACCTGGGACAGGGGATACTCACCCCTCCACTTT. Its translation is CATWDRGYSPLHF.

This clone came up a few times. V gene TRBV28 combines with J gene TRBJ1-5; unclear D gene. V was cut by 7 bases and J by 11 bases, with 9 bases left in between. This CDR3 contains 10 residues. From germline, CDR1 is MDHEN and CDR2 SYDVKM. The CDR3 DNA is TGTGCCAGCACGGGGAGAGCCCAGCATTTT. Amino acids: CASTGRAQHF.

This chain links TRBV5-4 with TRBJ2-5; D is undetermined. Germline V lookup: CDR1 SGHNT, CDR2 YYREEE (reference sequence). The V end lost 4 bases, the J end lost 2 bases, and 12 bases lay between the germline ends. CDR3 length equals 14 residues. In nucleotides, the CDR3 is TGTGCCAGCAGCACCCAGAATCTTCAAGAGACCCAGTACTTC. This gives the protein CASSTQNLQETQYF.

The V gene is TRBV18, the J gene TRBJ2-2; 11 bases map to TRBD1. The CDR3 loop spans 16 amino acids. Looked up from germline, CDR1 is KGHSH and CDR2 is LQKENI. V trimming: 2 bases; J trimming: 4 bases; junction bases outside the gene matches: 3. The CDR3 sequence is CASSPGTGGSTGELFF. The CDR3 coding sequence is TGTGCCAGCTCACCAGGGACAGGGGGTAGCACCGGGGAGCTGTTTTTT.